A single sample gave rise to the 2 T cell receptor beta chains below, sequenced in a study of T-cell memory formation after mild COVID-19. TCRdb analysed the 5' RACE reads with MiXCR anew, one entry per CDR3 protein. Of fewer than 150,000 distinct CDR3 sequences listed, approximately 22% are singletons. Material for sequencing was PBMCs or a T cell subset sorted from them (not recorded which). The receptors stem from a man aged 18-30 years who had mild COVID-19 (a few samples of this study predate the infection). Cell type and time point are not known.

This clonotype was counted between two and nine times. V is TRBV6-5 and J is TRBJ1-2; D is perhaps TRBD1 (6 bases). V was trimmed by 5 bases and J by 4 bases, leaving 14 bases between them. The CDR3 is 14 amino acids. Per the germline V gene, CDR1 is MNHEY and CDR2 is SVGAGI. This CDR3 reads CASSPGQTPYGYTF. The CDR3 nucleotides are TGTGCCAGCAGTCCCGGACAGACACCCTATGGCTACACCTTC.

This clonotype was seen just once. The chain links TRBV6-2 or TRBV6-3 to TRBJ2-2; 13 bases fit TRBD2. Germline assignment: CDR1 MNHEY and CDR2 SVGEGT. V was pared by 0 bases and J by 8 bases, with 3 bases of the junction left unmatched. The CDR3 has 16 residues. The CDR3 sequence is CASSYSGLAGEGELFF. Written as DNA, the CDR3 is TGTGCCAGCAGTTACTCCGGACTAGCGGGGGAGGGGGAGCTGTTTTTT.